Described below is a single T cell receptor (beta chain) sequence and its context. The record originates from a study of blood T cell repertoires in COVID-19. Overall study: Acute and convalescent COVID-19 specimens originated in the United States, Italy and Spain. Nucleic acid was either cDNA or gDNA, and it came from T cells, B-cell-depleted T cells, or PBMCs.

Methods used by the authors: The authors estimated nucleated cell counts from reference gene primer amplification. Profiling relied on immunoSEQ multiplex PCR, and the TCRdb table lists in-frame clones only, not all of them. That table is the source of V, J and clone size, and D and trimming were worked out from the DNA. The sample carries over 250,000 clones, roughly nine tenths recorded once. This CDR3 is 14 amino acids long. CDR1 is MGHRA and CDR2 is YSYEKL in the germline V gene. The V end lost 4 bases, the J end lost 6 bases, and 12 bases lay between the germline ends. The sequence came from a man in his forties who had recovered from COVID-19. Sequencing was done on a sample of peripheral blood. The rearrangement uses TRBV4-1 and TRBJ1-4, with a weak D call TRBD1 (6 bases). CDR3 residues: CASSPQGWYEKLFF. CDR3 sequence (DNA): TGCGCCAGCAGCCCACAGGGTTGGTATGAAAAACTGTTTTTT.